The rows below give T cell receptor beta chains drawn from one sample of a study of blood T cell repertoires in COVID-19. Measured with immunoSEQ multiplex PCR; TCRdb has only the in-frame clones, and not every one. The table records about 39,000 clones, roughly 88% of them present only once. The sample taken for sequencing was peripheral blood. These receptors came from a human donor in a cohort sampled during active COVID-19. CDR3s include the opening cysteine and the closing phenylalanine or tryptophan. D genes are given only for firm matches. Clone sizes are given selectively: once, few, many, or a class where the clone is expanded.

TRBD2	TRBJ2-7	.	TRBV11-1	CASPGGWGWSYEQYF	TGTGCCAGCCCGGGGGGTTGGGGGTGGTCCTACGAGCAGTACTTC
.	TRBJ1-5	.	TRBV21-1	CASSKGNGRQVGYSNQPQHF	TGTGCCAGCAGCAAAGGAAATGGGAGACAGGTGGGATATAGCAATCAGCCCCAGCATTTT
.	TRBJ1-1	few	TRBV5-4	CASSQGKTNTEAFF	TGTGCCAGCAGCCAGGGGAAAACGAACACTGAAGCTTTCTTT
.	TRBJ1-2	.	TRBV5-1	CASSLESAGNGYTF	TGCGCCAGCAGCTTGGAATCCGCAGGGAATGGCTACACCTTC
.	TRBJ2-7	.	TRBV14	CASSPPGGTGEQYF	TGTGCCAGCAGCCCCCCCGGCGGGACGGGCGAGCAGTACTTC
TRBD1	TRBJ2-7	once	TRBV15	CATRYFNRGYEQYF	TGTGCCACCAGGTATTTTAACAGGGGTTACGAGCAGTACTTC
.	TRBJ2-7	.	TRBV4-2	CASSQGLGVYEQYF	TGTGCCAGCAGCCAAGGTTTAGGGGTCTACGAGCAGTACTTC
TRBD2	TRBJ2-1	.	TRBV30	CAWIGLAGGDSSYNEQFF	TGTGCCTGGATCGGACTAGCGGGGGGGGATAGCTCCTACAATGAGCAGTTCTTC
TRBD2	TRBJ2-2	once	TRBV24-1	CATAAGGGSLNTGELFF	TGTGCCACCGCCGCCGGGGGGGGATCCCTAAACACCGGGGAGCTGTTTTTT
TRBD2	TRBJ2-1	.	TRBV2	CASSPTSGLFF	TGTGCCAGCAGTCCTACTAGCGGGTTGTTCTTC
.	TRBJ2-5	.	TRBV9	CASSVEAGWQETQYF	TGTGCCAGCAGCGTAGAGGCAGGGTGGCAAGAGACCCAGTACTTC
TRBD2	TRBJ2-1	.	TRBV27	CASSPSGGGYNEQFF	TGTGCCAGCAGTCCCAGCGGGGGCGGCTACAATGAGCAGTTCTTC
.	TRBJ1-1	.	TRBV5-6	CASSLVGSTEAFF	TGTGCCAGCAGCTTGGTCGGGAGCACTGAAGCTTTCTTT
TRBD1	TRBJ2-7	.	TRBV30	CAWSRDRGNEQYF	TGTGCCTGGAGTAGGGACAGGGGCAACGAGCAGTACTTC
.	TRBJ1-1	once	TRBV11-2	CASSLDNPEAFF	TGTGCCAGCAGCTTAGATAATCCTGAAGCTTTCTTT
TRBD2	TRBJ2-1	.	TRBV13	CASSPGLAANEQFF	TGTGCCAGCAGCCCGGGACTAGCAGCCAATGAGCAGTTCTTC
.	TRBJ1-1	.	TRBV19	CASSIGRGKNTEAFF	TGTGCCAGTAGTATAGGGCGGGGTAAGAACACTGAAGCTTTCTTT
.	TRBJ2-7	.	TRBV14	CASSLRGIWTYEQYF	TGTGCCAGCAGCCTCAGGGGCATATGGACCTACGAGCAGTACTTC
.	TRBJ2-7	once	TRBV18	CASSPRTASSYEQYF	TGTGCCAGCTCACCACGTACAGCCTCCTCCTACGAGCAGTACTTC
TRBD2	TRBJ2-3	.	TRBV5-1	CASRRLAEPMDTQYF	TGCGCCAGCAGGAGACTAGCCGAACCTATGGATACGCAGTATTTT
.	TRBJ2-6	.	TRBV6-1	CASSEAQGANVLTF	TGTGCCAGCAGTGAAGCCCAGGGGGCCAACGTCCTGACTTTC
TRBD1	TRBJ2-7	.	TRBV6-2/TRBV6-3	CASSFGPGQGVYEQYF	TGTGCCAGCAGTTTCGGACCGGGACAGGGTGTCTACGAGCAGTACTTC
.	TRBJ2-7	.	TRBV4-1	CASSQLSGVGYEQYF	TGCGCCAGCAGCCAATTGAGCGGCGTGGGTTACGAGCAGTACTTC
.	TRBJ1-4	.	TRBV27	CASRKGLGNEKLFF	TGTGCCAGCAGGAAGGGGTTGGGAAATGAAAAACTGTTTTTT
.	TRBJ1-1	.	TRBV5-6	CASRREDNMNTEAFF	TGTGCCAGCCGGAGGGAGGACAACATGAACACTGAAGCTTTCTTT
.	TRBJ1-5	.	TRBV5-1	CASSLDNEVGQPQHF	TGCGCCAGCAGCTTAGATAATGAGGTAGGACAGCCCCAGCATTTT
TRBD1	TRBJ1-1	.	TRBV2	CASSPWTGTNTEAFF	TGTGCCAGCAGCCCCTGGACAGGTACGAACACTGAAGCTTTCTTT
.	TRBJ1-2	.	TRBV4-1	CASSQEGRGIYGYTF	TGCGCCAGCAGCCAAGAAGGGAGAGGCATTTATGGCTACACCTTC